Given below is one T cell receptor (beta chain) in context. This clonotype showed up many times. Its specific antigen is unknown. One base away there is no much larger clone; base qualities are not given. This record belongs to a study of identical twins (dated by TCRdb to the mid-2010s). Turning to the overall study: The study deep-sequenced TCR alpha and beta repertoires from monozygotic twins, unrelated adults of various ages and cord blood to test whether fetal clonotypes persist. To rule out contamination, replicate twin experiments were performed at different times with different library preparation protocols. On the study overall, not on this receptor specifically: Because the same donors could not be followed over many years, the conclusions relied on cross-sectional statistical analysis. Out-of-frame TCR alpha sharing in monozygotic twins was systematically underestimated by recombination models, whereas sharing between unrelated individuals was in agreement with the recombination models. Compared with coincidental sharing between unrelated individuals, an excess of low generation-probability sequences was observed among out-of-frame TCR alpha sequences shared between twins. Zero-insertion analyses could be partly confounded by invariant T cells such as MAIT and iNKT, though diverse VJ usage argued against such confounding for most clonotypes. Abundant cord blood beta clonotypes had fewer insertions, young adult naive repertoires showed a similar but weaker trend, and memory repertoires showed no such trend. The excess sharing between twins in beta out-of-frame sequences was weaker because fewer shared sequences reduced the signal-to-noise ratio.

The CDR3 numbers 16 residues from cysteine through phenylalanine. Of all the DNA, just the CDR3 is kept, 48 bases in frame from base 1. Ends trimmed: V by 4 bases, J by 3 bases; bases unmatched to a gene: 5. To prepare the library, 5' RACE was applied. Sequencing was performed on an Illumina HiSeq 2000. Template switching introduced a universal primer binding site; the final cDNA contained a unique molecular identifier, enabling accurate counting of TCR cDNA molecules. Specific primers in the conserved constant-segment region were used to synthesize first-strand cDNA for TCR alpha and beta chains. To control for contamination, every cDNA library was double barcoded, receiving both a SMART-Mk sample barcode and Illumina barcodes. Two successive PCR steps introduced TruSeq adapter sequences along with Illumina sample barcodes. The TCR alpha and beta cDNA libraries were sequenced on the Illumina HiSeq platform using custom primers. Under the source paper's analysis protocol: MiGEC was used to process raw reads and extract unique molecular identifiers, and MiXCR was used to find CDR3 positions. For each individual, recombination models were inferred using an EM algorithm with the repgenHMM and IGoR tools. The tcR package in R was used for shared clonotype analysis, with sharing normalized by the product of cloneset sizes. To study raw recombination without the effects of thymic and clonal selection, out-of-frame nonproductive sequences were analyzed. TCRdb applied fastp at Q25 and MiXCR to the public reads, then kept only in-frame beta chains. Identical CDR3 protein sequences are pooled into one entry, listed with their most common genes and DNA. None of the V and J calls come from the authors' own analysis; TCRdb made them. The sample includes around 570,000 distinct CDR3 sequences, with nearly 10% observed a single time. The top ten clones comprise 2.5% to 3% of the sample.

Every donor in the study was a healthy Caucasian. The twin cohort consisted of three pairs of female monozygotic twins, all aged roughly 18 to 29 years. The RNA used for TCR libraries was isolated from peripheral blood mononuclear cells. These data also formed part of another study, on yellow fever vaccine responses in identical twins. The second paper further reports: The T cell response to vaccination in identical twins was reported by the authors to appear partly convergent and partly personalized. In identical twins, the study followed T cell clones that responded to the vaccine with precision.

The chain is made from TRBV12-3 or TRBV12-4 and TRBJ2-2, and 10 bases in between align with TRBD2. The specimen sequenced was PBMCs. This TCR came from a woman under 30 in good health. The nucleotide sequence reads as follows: TGTGCCAGCAGTTCGTTAGCGGGAGGAGACACCGGGGAGCTGTTTTTT. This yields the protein CASSSLAGGDTGELFF.